The 17 T cell receptor beta chains given below trace back to one sample, sequenced in a study of T cell repertoires in cytomegalovirus infection. Their target antigens are unknown. TCRdb fed the reads into MiXCR, producing one record per CDR3 protein. The table includes about 830,000 distinct CDR3 sequences, around a third detected once. Here the sequenced sample was cultured CD8+ T cells from PBMCs, taken from culture after CMV antigen stimulation. The receptors derive from a human donor in good health (CMV status not recorded). Some clones in this sample may be carry-over from other donors' samples.

The table lists this clonotype with a count of one. The chain combines TRBV3-1 with TRBJ1-1, with 10 bases fitting TRBD1. With 4 bases clipped from V and 1 base from J, the junction kept 6 bases outside the gene matches. The CDR3 length is 16 residues. The germline V gene encodes CDR1 LGHDT and CDR2 YNNKEL (reference sequence). CDR3 amino acids: CASSRGQGRWNTEAFF. DNA for the CDR3: TGTGCCAGCAGCCGGGGACAGGGGAGGTGGAACACTGAAGCTTTCTTT.

The V and J genes are TRBV6-5 and TRBJ2-1; D unclear. CDR3 size: 12 residues. Trimming took off 8 bases at V and 6 bases at J, with 11 bases between the two ends. Looked up from germline, CDR1 is MNHEY and CDR2 is SVGAGI. CDR3 DNA: TGTGCCAGCGGCGGTTCGGGCAATGAGCAGTTCTTC. Translation gives CASGGSGNEQFF.

The chain carries TRBV5-4 and TRBJ2-2; D might be TRBD2 (6 bases). The CDR3 consists of 12 residues. Trimming took 5 bases from V and 5 from J, leaving 7 bases between them. The germline V gene has CDR1 SGHNT and CDR2 YYREEE (reference sequence). This chain's CDR3 is CASRRETGELFF. The CDR3 nucleotides read TGTGCCAGCAGACGGGAGACCGGGGAGCTGTTTTTT.

This clonotype turned up a few times. This sequence joins TRBV7-9 and TRBJ1-4, with 10 nucleotides matching TRBD1. Per the germline V gene, CDR1 is SEHNR and CDR2 is FQNEAQ (reference sequence). This CDR3 is 16 amino acids long. Losses at the gene ends were 0 bases for V and 7 bases for J; bases not matched to a gene: 5. The CDR3 DNA follows: TGTGCCAGCAGCTTAGCCCCGAGGGACAGGGGTGAAAAACTGTTTTTT. Protein: CASSLAPRDRGEKLFF.

This clonotype was picked up a small number of times. The gene calls are TRBV4-2 and TRBJ2-5; TRBD2 matches at 7 bases. The V segment lost 0 bases and the J segment 5 bases; nucleotides outside the gene matches: 6. CDR1 and CDR2 (germline): LGHNA, YNFKEQ. The CDR3 runs 15 residues. The CDR3 DNA sequence: TGTGCCAGCAGCCAAGAAGGGAGGGCAGGGGAGACCCAGTACTTC. Its protein product is CASSQEGRAGETQYF.

The chain carries TRBV6-6 and TRBJ2-1, with 8 bases aligning to TRBD2. The length of the CDR3 is 16 residues. The trim removed 5 bases at V and 4 bases at J, leaving 10 bases unmatched. CDR1 and CDR2 from the germline V gene are MNHNY and SVGAGI (reference sequence). In DNA form, the CDR3 reads TGTGCCAGCAGTGCCTCCGTTGCGGGGGGATACAATGAGCAGTTCTTC. Protein: CASSASVAGGYNEQFF.

The gene calls are TRBV19 and TRBJ2-2, with unresolved D. CDR3 size: 13 residues. The V end lost 1 base, the J end lost 4 bases, and 4 bases lay between the germline ends. Per germline, CDR1 LNHDA and CDR2 SQIVND (reference sequence). The CDR3 loop reads CASSIAVTGELFF. The CDR3, as DNA: TGTGCCAGTAGTATAGCAGTCACCGGGGAGCTGTTTTTT.

Concerning this clonotype: A read error may produce the germline difference seen at one junction end. This sequence joins TRBV20-1 and TRBJ2-7; 11 bases agree with TRBD2. This CDR3 spans 16 amino acids. Germline CDR1 and CDR2: DFQATT and SNEGSKA (reference sequence). CDR3: CSASPGLAEPSYEQYF. The CDR3 bases are TGTAGTGCTAGCCCGGGACTAGCGGAGCCCTCCTACGAGCAGTACTTC.

The chain combines TRBV7-6 with TRBJ2-6; D unclear. V was pared by 5 bases and J by 0 bases, with 14 bases between. Germline V lookup: CDR1 SGHVS, CDR2 FNYEAQ. The CDR3 contains 17 residues. For the CDR3, the DNA is TGTGCCAGCAGCCCCTATTGGTCTCTCTCTGGGGCCAACGTCCTGACTTTC. Translating it yields CASSPYWSLSGANVLTF.

The chain links TRBV7-9 to TRBJ2-7; TRBD1 agrees at 8 bases. CDR1 and CDR2 (germline): SEHNR, FQNEAQ (reference sequence). V was pared by 3 bases and J by 6 bases, with 4 bases of the junction left unmatched. The CDR3 has 13 amino acids. CDR3 loop: CASSLGQVGEQYV. The CDR3 DNA follows: TGTGCCAGCAGCTTGGGACAGGTGGGCGAGCAGTACGTC.

In this sample, this clonotype turned up many times. The CDR3 region has the DNA TGTGCCAGCAGCTTAGACGTAGCGGAAGGGACGCAGTATTTT. Translation: CASSLDVAEGTQYF. This chain uses TRBV7-2 with TRBJ2-3, with D possibly TRBD2 on 6 matching bases. Trimming took off 1 base at V and 9 bases at J, with 14 bases between the two ends. The CDR3 contains 14 residues. Germline loops: CDR1 SGHTA, CDR2 FQGNSA.

The chain employs TRBV7-8 and TRBJ2-5, with 8 positions matching TRBD1. The V segment lost 4 bases and the J segment 1 base; nucleotides outside the gene matches: 5. This CDR3 is built from 15 residues. Germline V gene sequence: CDR1 SGHVS, CDR2 FQNEAQ. For the CDR3, the DNA is TGTGCCAGCAGCTCGAGACAGGGGCCCCAAGAGACCCAGTACTTC. It translates to CASSSRQGPQETQYF.

The chain combines TRBV10-2 with TRBJ2-2; TRBD2 might be the D (6 bases). CDR3 length equals 17 residues. The germline V gene has CDR1 WSHSY and CDR2 SAAADI. V lost 6 bases and J lost 4, with 21 bases in between. The CDR3 loop is CASRFSTSGGLTGELFF. In DNA form, the CDR3 reads TGCGCCAGCAGATTTTCGACTAGTGGGGGTCTCACCGGGGAGCTGTTTTTT.

Regarding this clonotype: A read error may account for a junction end that differs from germline. The CDR3 nucleotides are TGTGCCGCCAGCAGAGGATTCCGGGACACCTACGACGGGAGCTATGGCTACACCTTC. Translating gives CAASRGFRDTYDGSYGYTF. V gene TRBV15 combines with J gene TRBJ1-2; perhaps TRBD1 as D (6 bases). Germline assignment: CDR1 LNHNV and CDR2 YYDKDF (reference sequence). This CDR3 has 19 residues.

Worth noting for this clonotype: This could be a read error, since a much larger clone is one nucleotide away. The chain employs TRBV7-6 and TRBJ1-2; no definite D call. This CDR3 comprises 15 residues. V lost 5 bases, J lost 4 bases, and 17 bases lay in between. The germline CDR1 and CDR2 sequences are SGHVS and FNYEAQ. The DNA of the CDR3 is TGTGCCAGCAGCCCGATGGAGAGATTCGGCTATGGCTACACCTTC. It specifies CASSPMERFGYGYTF.

For this clonotype: This CDR3 fails to terminate in the conserved phenylalanine or tryptophan, so it likely reflects a read error. This rearrangement joins TRBV6-2 or TRBV6-3 to TRBJ2-1, with 10 bases that match TRBD2. The CDR3 runs to 16 residues. The J segment lost 8 bases and the V segment lost 0 bases, leaving 7 bases of the junction unmatched. Germline loops: CDR1 MNHEY, CDR2 SVGEGT. For the CDR3, the DNA is TGTGCCAGCAGTTACTCGAGGTTTAGCGGGGGGTATGAGCAGTTCTCC. Protein sequence: CASSYSRFSGGYEQFS.

This clonotype has just a few counts. The chain carries TRBV2 and TRBJ2-4; 7 bases are shared with TRBD2. The CDR3 length is 14 residues. Germline CDR1 is SNHLY and CDR2 is FYNNEI. Losses at the gene ends were 7 bases for V and 5 bases for J; bases not matched to a gene: 8. The chain's CDR3 is CASNGGGSQNIQYF. CDR3 sequence (DNA): TGTGCCAGCAATGGCGGGGGAAGTCAAAACATTCAGTACTTC.